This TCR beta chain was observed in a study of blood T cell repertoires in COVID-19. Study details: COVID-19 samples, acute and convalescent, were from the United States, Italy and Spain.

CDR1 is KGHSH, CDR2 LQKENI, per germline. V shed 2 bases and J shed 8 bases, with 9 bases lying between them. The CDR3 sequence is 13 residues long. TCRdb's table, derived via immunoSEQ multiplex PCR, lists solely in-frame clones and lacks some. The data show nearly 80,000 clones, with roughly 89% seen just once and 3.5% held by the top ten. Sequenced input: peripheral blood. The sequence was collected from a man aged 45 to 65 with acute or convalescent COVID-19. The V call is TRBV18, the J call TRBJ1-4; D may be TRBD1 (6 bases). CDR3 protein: CASSPRQEEKLFF. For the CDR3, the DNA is TGTGCCAGCTCACCAAGACAGGAAGAAAAACTGTTTTTT.